The 15 T cell receptor beta chains given below trace back to one sample, sequenced in a study of blood T cells in healthy people across ages (dated by TCRdb to 2014 to 2015). Library method: 5' RACE. TCRdb lists the instrument as Illumina HiSeq 2500. The second PCR ran for about 6 to 11 cycles and used a J-beta primer mix along with a sample-barcoded 5' primer. TCRdb's own reprocessing of the public reads used fastp at Q25 and MiXCR and kept productive beta chains. Rows matching on CDR3 protein sequence are summarized as one entry with the most common DNA and genes. For this sample there are around 820,000 distinct CDR3 sequences; 20% to 30% appear just once. Approximately 3.7% of the sample is taken by the ten largest. The same data also contributed to another study, on T cells of mothers and their children.

The sample comprised blood. The receptors were sampled from a boy younger than 18 in good health.

This clonotype turned up a few times. The chain employs TRBV11-2 and TRBJ2-7; the match to TRBD1 covers 8 bases. Germline assignment: CDR1 SGHAT and CDR2 FQNNGV. CDR3 length: 15 residues. V lost 1 base and J lost 3; bases outside the gene matches: 5. CDR3 DNA sequence: TGTGCCAGCAGCTTAGCCCGGACAGGGATCTACGAGCAGTACTTC. Translating gives CASSLARTGIYEQYF. Full variable domain (outside the CDR3, taken from reference TRBV11-2 and TRBJ2-7): EAGVAQSPRYKIIEKRQSVAFWCNPISGHATLYWYQQILGQGPKLLIQFQNNGVVDDSQLPKDRFSAERLKGVDSTLKIQPAKLEDSAVYLCASSLARTGIYEQYFGPGTRLTVT.

This clonotype was detected a few times. The junction does not match germline at one end; this may be a read error. V is TRBV7-9 and J is TRBJ2-5; 7 nucleotides line up with TRBD1. The CDR3 spans 15 residues. Germline values: CDR1 SEHNR, CDR2 FQNEAQ (reference sequence). CDR3 in DNA: TGTGCCAGCAGCCTAGCTACCGGGACAGCAGAGACCCAGTACTTC. As protein: CASSLATGTAETQYF.

This clonotype was counted a few times. This chain links TRBV9 with TRBJ2-7, with a tentative D call TRBD2 (6 bases). V was clipped by 3 bases and J by 1 base, with 11 bases between them. CDR1 is SGDLS, CDR2 YYNGEE, per germline. The CDR3 runs to 14 residues. CDR3 sequence reads: CASSAGSRSYEQYF. CDR3 DNA: TGTGCCAGCAGCGCCGGGAGCAGATCCTACGAGCAGTACTTC.

This clonotype was seen only a few times. The rearrangement joins TRBV6-1 to TRBJ2-5; 7 nucleotides match TRBD2. Matching the DNA end better, TRBJ2-1 makes the J call doubtful. CDR1 is MNHNS and CDR2 is SASEGT in the germline V gene. The CDR3 loop spans 14 amino acids. The CDR3 DNA reads TGTGCCAGCAGCTGGGAGCGGGGTCTCAATGAGCAGTTCTTC. It encodes CASSWERGLNEQFF.

The chain carries TRBV3-1 and TRBJ1-3, with D possibly matching TRBD1 (5 bases). The V end was cut by 3 bases, the J end by 1 base, with 10 bases between. The CDR3 extends over 15 amino acids. Germline V gene lookup returns CDR1 LGHDT and CDR2 YNNKEL (reference sequence). CDR3 nucleotide sequence: TGTGCCAGCAGCCACCCGGGGCTTTCTGGAAACACCATATATTTT. Amino acid sequence: CASSHPGLSGNTIYF.

This clonotype was seen more than once but under ten times. The chain joins TRBV18 to TRBJ2-6, with unresolved D. The germline gives CDR1 KGHSH, CDR2 LQKENI. Trimming left V 4 bases short and J 0 bases short, with 10 bases between. The CDR3 runs to 16 residues. The DNA of the CDR3 is TGTGCCAGCTCACGACAATCTAGCTCTGGGGCCAACGTCCTGACTTTC. It translates to CASSRQSSSGANVLTF.

CDR3 loop: CASSKVGGLRLYNSPLHF. The CDR3 DNA reads TGTGCCAGCAGTAAAGTCGGGGGCCTCCGCCTTTATAATTCACCCCTCCACTTT. This rearrangement joins TRBV7-2 to TRBJ1-6, with D perhaps matching TRBD1 (6 bases). Germline loops: CDR1 SGHTA, CDR2 FQGNSA. V lost 6 bases and J 4 bases, leaving 22 bases between the germline ends. The CDR3 contains 18 residues.

This clonotype appeared a few times. The V gene is TRBV6-5, the J gene TRBJ1-5, with D unresolved. V shed 1 base and J shed 7 bases, with 23 bases lying between them. This CDR3 has 18 amino acids. The germline V gene has CDR1 MNHEY and CDR2 SVGAGI. The CDR3 spells CASSYFFRAVDDSQPQHF. The CDR3 bases are TGTGCCAGCAGTTACTTTTTCCGCGCCGTGGACGATTCCCAGCCCCAGCATTTT.

The rearrangement links TRBV29-1 to TRBJ2-4; D remains ambiguous. This CDR3 spans 15 amino acids. V was shortened by 3 bases and J by 0 bases, with 12 bases between the two germline ends. Germline CDR1 is SQVTM and CDR2 is ANQGSEA. CDR3 region: CSVEGGSLAKNIQYF. As DNA, the CDR3 is TGCAGCGTTGAGGGCGGTTCTCTAGCCAAAAACATTCAGTACTTC.

The chain joins TRBV2 to TRBJ2-2; D is ambiguous. Trimming shortened V by 1 base and J by 6 bases, and 6 bases separated the two germline ends. CDR1 SNHLY and CDR2 FYNNEI come from the germline V gene. The CDR3 contains 13 residues. The DNA for the CDR3 is TGTGCCAGCAGTGAAGGGCCGGCCGGGGAGCTGTTTTTT. Translated: CASSEGPAGELFF.

The chain has TRBV29-1 and TRBJ2-7; D is undetermined. CDR1 SQVTM and CDR2 ANQGSEA come from the germline V gene. The length of the CDR3 is 11 residues. V lost 5 bases, J lost 9 bases, and 14 bases lay in between. For the CDR3, the DNA is TGCAGCGTTCCATGGCGGAACGGGCAGTACTTC. Its protein product is CSVPWRNGQYF.

The CDR3 nucleotides read TGCAGCGTCTTTGGAGGGGAGGCGGCCACTGAAGCTTTCTTT. Protein product: CSVFGGEAATEAFF. J is TRBJ1-1 and V is TRBV29-1; possibly TRBD1 for D (5 bases). Germline lookup yields CDR1 SQVTM and CDR2 ANQGSEA. V was trimmed by 6 bases and J by 4 bases, leaving 18 bases between them. The CDR3 consists of 14 residues.

This clonotype appeared a single time. V and J are TRBV5-1 and TRBJ2-1, with 8 bases identical to TRBD1. Trimming took 5 bases from V and 0 from J; bases not matched to a gene: 4. The CDR3 loop spans 15 amino acids. The germline V gene encodes CDR1 SGHRS and CDR2 YFSETQ. The CDR3 sequence: CASSRDRSSYNEQFF. The DNA of the CDR3 is TGCGCCAGCAGTAGGGACAGGAGCTCCTACAATGAGCAGTTCTTC. Full variable domain (rest looked up from reference TRBV5-1 and TRBJ2-1): KAGVTQTPRYLIKTRGQQVTLSCSPISGHRSVSWYQQTPGQGLQFLFEYFSETQRNKGNFPGRFSGRQFSNSRSEMNVSTLELGDSALYLCASSRDRSSYNEQFFGPGTRLTVL.

This clonotype was detected only a few times. The chain has TRBV28 and TRBJ1-1, with D unclear. V was clipped by 1 base and J by 0 bases, with 6 bases between them. The CDR3 length is 14 residues. Germline CDR1 is MDHEN and CDR2 is SYDVKM. In DNA form, the CDR3 reads TGTGCCAGCAGTTTATATCGGATGAACACTGAAGCTTTCTTT. Its translation: CASSLYRMNTEAFF.

In its sample, this clonotype was seen once. The V and J genes are TRBV28 and TRBJ2-1, with 10 positions matching TRBD1. There are 13 residues in the CDR3. Germline V gene data show CDR1 as MDHEN and CDR2 as SYDVKM. J was trimmed by 15 bases and V by 3 bases; bases with no gene match: 8. This CDR3 reads CASSFQPGQGPFF. DNA of the CDR3: TGTGCCAGCAGTTTCCAACCGGGACAGGGGCCGTTCTTC.